The 5 T cell receptor beta chains reported below all come from one sample, sequenced in a study of OX40 agonist ivuxolimab in advanced cancers. Clones were read by immunoSEQ multiplex PCR, and TCRdb kept only the in-frame ones, dropping some. The data contain about 69,000 clones, 85% to 90% of them singletons. The specimen was CD4+ or CD8+ T cells sorted from blood, collected in a trial of the OX40 agonist ivuxolimab. These receptor sequences come from an adult with an advanced solid tumor such as melanoma, head and neck, liver or kidney cancer.

V and J are TRBV29-1 and TRBJ1-1; D gene ambiguous. Trimming left V 7 bases short and J 0 bases short, with 6 bases between. The CDR3 contains 11 residues. The V gene's germline CDR1 is SQVTM and CDR2 ANQGSEA. The CDR3 DNA follows: TGCAGCGCCGTCATGAACACTGAAGCTTTCTTT. It specifies CSAVMNTEAFF.

The V call is TRBV7-3, the J call TRBJ2-6, with D hard to call. CDR1 SGHTA and CDR2 FQGTGA come from the germline V gene. The CDR3 sequence is 15 residues long. Between the trimmed V and J ends, which lost 4 bases and 2 bases, there was a span of 9 bases. The CDR3 region is CASSSTAPGANVLTF. The CDR3 coding sequence is TGTGCCAGCAGCTCGACGGCCCCTGGGGCCAACGTCCTGACTTTC.

V gene TRBV5-1 combines with J gene TRBJ2-6, with 9 positions matching TRBD1. V lost 4 bases and J lost 0; bases outside the gene matches: 5. This CDR3 has 17 residues. Germline-derived CDR1 and CDR2 are SGHRS and YFSETQ. CDR3: CASSHTGGGSGANVLTF. CDR3 DNA: TGCGCCAGCAGCCATACAGGGGGCGGCTCTGGGGCCAACGTCCTGACTTTC.

The V call is TRBV28, the J call TRBJ2-2; 13 bases are shared with TRBD2. The CDR3 is 15 amino acids. The junction had 3 bases not matched to a gene; V was cut back by 6 bases and J by 5 bases. In germline, CDR1 is MDHEN, CDR2 SYDVKM. The chain's CDR3 is CASRPGLAGTGELFF. The CDR3 DNA is TGTGCCAGCAGACCGGGACTAGCGGGGACCGGGGAGCTGTTTTTT.

The genes are TRBV2 and TRBJ1-3, with 8 bases matching TRBD1. Germline CDR1 SNHLY, CDR2 FYNNEI. CDR3 length: 14 residues. V lost 7 bases to trimming and J lost 8 bases; unmatched junction nucleotides: 10. CDR3 in amino acids: CASKTTGAADTIYF. CDR3 nucleotide sequence: TGTGCCAGCAAGACGACAGGGGCCGCGGACACCATATATTTT.